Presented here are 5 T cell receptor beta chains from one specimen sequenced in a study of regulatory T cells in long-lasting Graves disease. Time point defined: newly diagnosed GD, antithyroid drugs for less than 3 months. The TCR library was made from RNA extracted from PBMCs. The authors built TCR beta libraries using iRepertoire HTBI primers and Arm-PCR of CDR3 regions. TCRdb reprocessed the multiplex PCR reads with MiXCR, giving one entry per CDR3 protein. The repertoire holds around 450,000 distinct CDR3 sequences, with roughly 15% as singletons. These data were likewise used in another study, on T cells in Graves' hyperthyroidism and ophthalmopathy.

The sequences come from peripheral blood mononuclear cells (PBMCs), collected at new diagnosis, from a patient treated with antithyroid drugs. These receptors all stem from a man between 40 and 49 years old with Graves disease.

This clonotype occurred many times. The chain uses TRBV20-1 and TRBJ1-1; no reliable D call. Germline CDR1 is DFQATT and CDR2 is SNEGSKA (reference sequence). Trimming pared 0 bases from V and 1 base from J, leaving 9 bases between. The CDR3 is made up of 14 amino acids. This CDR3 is CSARDFQENTEAFF. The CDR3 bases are TGCAGTGCTAGAGACTTTCAGGAGAACACTGAAGCTTTCTTT.

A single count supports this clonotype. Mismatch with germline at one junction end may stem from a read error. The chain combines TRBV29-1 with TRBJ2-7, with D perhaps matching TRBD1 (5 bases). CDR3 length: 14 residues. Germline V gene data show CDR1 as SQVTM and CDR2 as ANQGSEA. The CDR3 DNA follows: TGCAGCGGACGCCTAACAGGAGTCGTCGACGAGCAGCACTTC. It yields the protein CSGRLTGVVDEQHF.

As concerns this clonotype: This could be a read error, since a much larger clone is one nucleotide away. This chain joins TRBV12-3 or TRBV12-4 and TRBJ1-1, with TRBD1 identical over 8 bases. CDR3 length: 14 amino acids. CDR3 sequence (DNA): TGTGCCGGCAGTGACAGGGGCGGGAACACTGAAGCTTTCTTT. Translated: CAGSDRGGNTEAFF.

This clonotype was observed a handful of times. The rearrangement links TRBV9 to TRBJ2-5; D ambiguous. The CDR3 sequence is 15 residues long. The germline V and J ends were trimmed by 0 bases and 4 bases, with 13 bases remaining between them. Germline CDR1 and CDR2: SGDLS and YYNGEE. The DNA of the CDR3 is TGTGCCAGCAGCGTAGCAGCAGGAATGACAGAGACCCAGTACTTC. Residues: CASSVAAGMTETQYF.

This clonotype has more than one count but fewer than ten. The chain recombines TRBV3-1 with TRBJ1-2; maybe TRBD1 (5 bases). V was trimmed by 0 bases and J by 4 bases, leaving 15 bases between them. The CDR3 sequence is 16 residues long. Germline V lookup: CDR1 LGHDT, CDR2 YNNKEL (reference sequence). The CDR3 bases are TGTGCCAGCAGCCAAGACGCCCAGGGACCGACCTATGGCTACACCTTC. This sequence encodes CASSQDAQGPTYGYTF.